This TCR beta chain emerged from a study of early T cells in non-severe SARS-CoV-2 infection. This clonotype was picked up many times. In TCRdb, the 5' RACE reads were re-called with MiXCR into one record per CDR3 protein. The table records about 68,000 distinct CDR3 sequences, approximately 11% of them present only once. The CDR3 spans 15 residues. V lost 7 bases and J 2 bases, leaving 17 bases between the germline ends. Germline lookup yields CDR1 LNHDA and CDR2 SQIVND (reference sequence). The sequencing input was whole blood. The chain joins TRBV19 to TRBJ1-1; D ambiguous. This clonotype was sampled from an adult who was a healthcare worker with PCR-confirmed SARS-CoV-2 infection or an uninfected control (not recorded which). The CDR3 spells CASTTTGGANTEAFF. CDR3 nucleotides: TGTGCCAGTACCACCACCGGCGGAGCCAACACTGAAGCTTTCTTT.